Below, 23 T cell receptor beta chains from the same sample are listed, as sequenced in a study of technical replicates of blood from a handful of donors. Sequencing was performed with immunoSEQ multiplex PCR; in TCRdb, only in-frame clones are kept and a portion is missing. The sample has tens of thousands of clones, about 81% seen once. Sequenced material: PBMCs. The receptors here all came from a human donor in good health. Some clones in this sample may be carry-over from other donors' samples.

This clone was counted a few times. The chain links TRBV2 to TRBJ2-1, with 11 bases that match TRBD2. CDR3 length: 14 amino acids. Germline-derived CDR1 and CDR2 are SNHLY and FYNNEI. Trimming at V came to 4 bases and at J to 9 bases, leaving 5 bases not matched to a gene. The CDR3 DNA is TGTGCCAGCAGTGCCACTAGCGGGAGTTTTGAGCAGTTCTTC. Translating gives CASSATSGSFEQFF.

The chain combines TRBV2 with TRBJ2-2; 7 bases align to TRBD2. CDR3 length: 14 amino acids. The J segment lost 4 bases and the V segment lost 5 bases, leaving 4 bases of the junction unmatched. Germline loops: CDR1 SNHLY, CDR2 FYNNEI. The CDR3 DNA reads as TGTGCCAGCAGTAGCGGGATACTCACCGGGGAGCTGTTTTTT. This translates into CASSSGILTGELFF. Full variable domain (remainder filled in from reference TRBV2 and TRBJ2-2): EPEVTQTPSHQVTQMGQEVILRCVPISNHLYFYWYRQILGQKVEFLVSFYNNEISEKSEIFDDQFSVERPDGSNFTLKIRSTKLEDSAMYFCASSSGILTGELFFGEGSRLTVL.

The chain carries TRBV19 and TRBJ1-1; 8 bases fit TRBD1. Trimming cost V 6 bases and J 0 bases; bases outside gene matches: 3. The CDR3 loop spans 14 amino acids. Germline V gene sequence: CDR1 LNHDA, CDR2 SQIVND (reference sequence). The CDR3, as DNA: TGTGCCAGTAGACCACAGGGGGTGAACACTGAAGCTTTCTTT. Protein: CASRPQGVNTEAFF.

This chain links TRBV27 with TRBJ2-2; D possibly corresponds to TRBD2 (6 bases). With 2 bases removed from V and 0 bases from J, the gap between germline ends came to 7 bases. Germline CDR1 is MNHEY and CDR2 is SMNVEV (reference sequence). The CDR3 has 15 residues. CDR3 region: CASSLRLANTGELFF. For the CDR3, the DNA is TGTGCCAGCAGTTTAAGACTAGCGAACACCGGGGAGCTGTTTTTT.

The J gene is TRBJ1-1, the V gene TRBV7-2, with TRBD1 matching 7 bases. The trim removed 2 bases at V and 2 bases at J, leaving 2 bases unmatched. Per the germline V gene, CDR1 is SGHTA and CDR2 is FQGNSA. The CDR3 runs to 14 residues. This CDR3 reads CASSLRQGNTEAFF. The CDR3 nucleotides read TGTGCCAGCAGCTTAAGACAGGGTAACACTGAAGCTTTCTTT. Based on the CDR3 plus reference TRBV7-2 and TRBJ1-1, the full variable domain is GAGVSQSPSNKVTEKGKDVELRCDPISGHTALYWYRQSLGQGLEFLIYFQGNSAPDKSGLPSDRFSAERTGGSVSTLTIQRTQQEDSAVYLCASSLRQGNTEAFFGQGTRLTVV.

The rearrangement links TRBV10-3 to TRBJ2-7; 9 bases are a match to TRBD1. In germline, CDR1 is ENHRY, CDR2 SYGVKD. The length of the CDR3 is 14 residues. V dropped 11 bases and J dropped 0; count of bases not matched to a gene: 8. DNA of the CDR3: TGTGCCTCCGGGGACAGGGCTTTCTCCTACGAGCAGTACTTC. This encodes CASGDRAFSYEQYF.

The rearrangement joins TRBV27 to TRBJ1-1; TRBD1 agrees at 8 bases. Germline V lookup: CDR1 MNHEY, CDR2 SMNVEV (reference sequence). This CDR3 contains 15 residues. V lost 5 bases to trimming and J lost 0 bases; unmatched junction nucleotides: 5. The CDR3, as DNA: TGTGCCAGCAGTCCGCAGACAGGGGTGAACACTGAAGCTTTCTTT. It specifies CASSPQTGVNTEAFF.

This rearrangement joins TRBV19 to TRBJ1-1, with 12 bases aligning to TRBD1. The germline CDR1 and CDR2 sequences are LNHDA and SQIVND (reference sequence). The CDR3 loop spans 15 amino acids. V trimming: 4 bases; J trimming: 3 bases; junction bases outside the gene matches: 3. The CDR3 is CASSTGQGAHTEAFF. The CDR3, as DNA: TGTGCCAGTAGTACGGGACAGGGGGCGCACACTGAAGCTTTCTTT.

V usage is TRBV2 and J usage is TRBJ1-2, with 9 nucleotides matching TRBD1. Germline CDR1 reads SNHLY; CDR2 reads FYNNEI. The V segment lost 5 bases and the J segment 8 bases; nucleotides outside the gene matches: 6. This CDR3 contains 13 residues. The CDR3 region is CASSTGGASGYTF. Here the CDR3 DNA reads TGTGCCAGCAGTACAGGGGGCGCGTCAGGCTACACCTTC.

The chain uses TRBV4-1 and TRBJ2-3, with TRBD2 matching 9 bases. CDR3 length: 18 residues. V gave up 0 bases and J gave up 0 bases; unmatched junction bases: 7. The germline V gene encodes CDR1 MGHRA and CDR2 YSYEKL. This chain's CDR3 is CASSQDRLAGLSTDTQYF. Written as DNA, the CDR3 is TGCGCCAGCAGCCAAGATAGGCTAGCGGGGCTTAGCACAGATACGCAGTATTTT.

The V gene is TRBV4-1, the J gene TRBJ2-2; D gene uncertain. Per germline, CDR1 MGHRA and CDR2 YSYEKL. The ends were cut back, 0 bases at V and 6 bases at J, with 8 bases in the middle. CDR3 length equals 14 residues. The CDR3 spells CASSQDQESGELFF. The CDR3 region has the DNA TGCGCCAGCAGCCAAGATCAAGAGTCCGGGGAGCTGTTTTTT.

The CDR3 spells CASSLGRQAPQYF. As DNA, the CDR3 is TGTGCCAGCAGCTTAGGAAGACAGGCCCCACAGTACTTC. This chain joins TRBV7-2 and TRBJ2-4; maybe TRBD1 (6 bases). This CDR3 comprises 13 residues. Looked up from germline, CDR1 is SGHTA and CDR2 is FQGNSA. The V and J ends lost 1 base and 13 bases respectively, with 14 bases between them.

V usage is TRBV29-1 and J usage is TRBJ2-2, with 7 nucleotides matching TRBD1. CDR1 is SQVTM and CDR2 is ANQGSEA in the germline V gene. This CDR3 has 13 residues. Trimming removed 7 bases from V and 6 bases from J; junction bases left unmatched: 8. DNA for the CDR3: TGCAGCGCTCGTACAGGGGAAGCCGGGGAGCTGTTTTTT. Translating gives CSARTGEAGELFF.

The gene calls are TRBV11-1 and TRBJ2-3; 10 nucleotides match TRBD2. The CDR3 has 15 amino acids. Germline V CDR1 and CDR2: SGHAT, FQDESV (reference sequence). With 5 bases clipped from V and 6 bases from J, the junction kept 8 bases outside the gene matches. The chain's CDR3 is CASSPSGGALDTQYF. The DNA for the CDR3 is TGTGCCAGCAGCCCGAGCGGGGGGGCCTTGGATACGCAGTATTTT. Combining the CDR3 with reference TRBV11-1 and TRBJ2-3 gives the whole variable domain EAEVAQSPRYKITEKSQAVAFWCDPISGHATLYWYRQILGQGPELLVQFQDESVVDDSQLPKDRFSAERLKGVDSTLKIQPAELGDSAMYLCASSPSGGALDTQYFGPGTRLTVL.

The V gene is TRBV6-5, the J gene TRBJ2-1; 9 bases agree with TRBD2. Germline loops: CDR1 MNHEY, CDR2 SVGAGI. The CDR3 spans 14 residues. The V and J ends lost 4 bases and 10 bases, in that order; junction bases with no gene match: 8. CDR3 amino acids: CASSLSGGSWEQFF. CDR3 coding DNA: TGTGCCAGCAGTTTAAGCGGGGGGAGTTGGGAGCAGTTCTTC.

A single count supports this clone. The chain employs TRBV30 and TRBJ2-7; 8 nucleotides match TRBD2. This CDR3 is built from 12 residues. V gave up 1 base and J gave up 6 bases; unmatched junction bases: 2. Looked up from germline, CDR1 is GTSNPN and CDR2 is SVGIG (reference sequence). The CDR3 protein is CAWSGGRSEQYF. CDR3 in DNA: TGTGCCTGGAGTGGCGGGAGGAGCGAGCAGTACTTC. Drawing the rest from reference TRBV30 and TRBJ2-7, the complete variable domain is SQTIHQWPATLVQPVGSPLSLECTVEGTSNPNLYWYRQAAGRGLQLLFYSVGIGQISSEVPQNLSASRPQDRQFILSSKKLLLSDSGFYLCAWSGGRSEQYFGPGTRLTVT.

The chain carries TRBV9 and TRBJ2-7; no firm D call. CDR1 and CDR2 from the germline V gene are SGDLS and YYNGEE. The CDR3 has 13 residues. The V end lost 4 bases, the J end lost 3 bases, and 11 bases lay between the germline ends. The CDR3 reads CASSLGHLYEQYF. CDR3 in DNA: TGTGCCAGCAGCCTAGGGCACCTCTACGAGCAGTACTTC.

The CDR3, as DNA: TGTGCCAGCAGCGTTGGACTAGCGGGAGTTAATGAGCAGTTCTTC. This codes for CASSVGLAGVNEQFF. The genes are TRBV7-2 and TRBJ2-1, with TRBD2 identical over 13 bases. Unmatched junction bases numbered 5, after V lost 5 bases and J lost 7 bases. Germline CDR1 is SGHTA and CDR2 is FQGNSA. This CDR3 is 15 amino acids long.

The V gene is TRBV15, the J gene TRBJ1-4; D uncertain. This CDR3 is 15 amino acids long. V was cut by 4 bases and J by 0 bases, with 9 bases left in between. The germline gives CDR1 LNHNV, CDR2 YYDKDF (reference sequence). This CDR3 reads CATSIGGATNEKLFF. The CDR3 DNA is TGTGCCACCAGCATTGGTGGAGCAACTAATGAAAAACTGTTTTTT.

V and J are TRBV5-5 and TRBJ2-7; 7 nucleotides line up with TRBD2. With V trimmed by 0 bases and J by 8 bases, 8 bases remained unmatched. CDR1 SGHKS and CDR2 YYEKEE come from the germline V gene (reference sequence). The CDR3 has 14 amino acids. The CDR3 here is CASSLDGTTVQQYF. Here the CDR3 DNA reads TGTGCCAGCAGCTTGGATGGGACTACTGTTCAGCAGTACTTC. Looking up the rest from reference TRBV5-5 and TRBJ2-7 gives the full variable domain: DAGVTQSPTHLIKTRGQQVTLRCSPISGHKSVSWYQQVLGQGPQFIFQYYEKEERGRGNFPDRFSARQFPNYSSELNVNALLLGDSALYLCASSLDGTTVQQYFGPGTRLTVT.

V is TRBV10-3 and J is TRBJ1-2; possibly TRBD1 for D (6 bases). The CDR3 totals 14 residues. Germline V gives CDR1 ENHRY, CDR2 SYGVKD. Trimming cost V 3 bases and J 0 bases, with 8 bases left between them. The CDR3 spells CAISDRTANYGYTF. CDR3 coding DNA: TGTGCCATCAGTGATCGGACAGCTAACTATGGCTACACCTTC.

The genes are TRBV7-8 and TRBJ1-1; possible D gene TRBD1, 6 bases. Germline V CDR1 and CDR2: SGHVS, FQNEAQ. The CDR3 contains 17 residues. With 1 base removed from V and 0 bases from J, the gap between germline ends came to 15 bases. The DNA of the CDR3 is TGTGCCAGCAGCTTAGGCTACGGACAGTACATGAACACTGAAGCTTTCTTT. It codes for CASSLGYGQYMNTEAFF.

This clone was counted a few times. The V call is TRBV19, the J call TRBJ1-5; 7 bases line up with TRBD1. The ends lost 5 bases at V and 8 bases at J; junction bases unmatched: 12. CDR1 is LNHDA and CDR2 is SQIVND in the germline V gene (reference sequence). The CDR3 covers 15 residues. The CDR3 DNA follows: TGTGCCAGTAGTCTATGGGGGTCAGGGGGAAAGCCCCAGCATTTT. Amino acids: CASSLWGSGGKPQHF.